Following are 20 T cell receptor beta chains from one sample sequenced in a study of blood T cell repertoires in COVID-19. This table comes from immunoSEQ multiplex PCR, and its TCRdb copy is limited to in-frame clones, with some not included. The repertoire holds some 340,000 clones, with about 85% as singletons. Sample: peripheral blood. The source is a woman younger than 35 with acute or convalescent COVID-19.

The chain uses TRBV28 and TRBJ1-3; TRBD1 is a possible D gene (6 bases). Trimming left V 4 bases short and J 3 bases short, with 10 bases between. The CDR3 sequence is 14 residues long. CDR1 and CDR2 from the germline V gene are MDHEN and SYDVKM. CDR3 bases: TGTGCCAGCAGTTCCTCAGGGGATGGAAACACCATATATTTT. Translated: CASSSSGDGNTIYF.

J is TRBJ1-1 and V is TRBV19; D may be TRBD1 (6 bases). The V end was cut by 1 base, the J end by 0 bases, with 12 bases between. The CDR3 is 16 residues long. The germline V gene encodes CDR1 LNHDA and CDR2 SQIVND (reference sequence). The CDR3 nucleotides read TGTGCCAGTAGTATAGGAAACAGGGTTATGAACACTGAAGCTTTCTTT. Translation: CASSIGNRVMNTEAFF.

V usage is TRBV24-1 and J usage is TRBJ2-1; 7 bases are a match to TRBD1. The J segment lost 7 bases and the V segment lost 4 bases, leaving 9 bases of the junction unmatched. The CDR3 totals 15 residues. Per germline, CDR1 KGHDR and CDR2 SFDVKD. The CDR3, as DNA: TGTGCCACCAGTGAAGACAGGGTGGTGAAGAATGAGCAGTTCTTC. This codes for CATSEDRVVKNEQFF.

The V call is TRBV28, the J call TRBJ1-5, with unresolved D. There are 15 residues in the CDR3. V gave up 5 bases and J gave up 0 bases, with 11 bases separating them. In germline, CDR1 is MDHEN, CDR2 SYDVKM. CDR3 nucleotides: TGTGCCAGCAGTCGACACCTTCTTAGCAATCAGCCCCAGCATTTT. Its translation is CASSRHLLSNQPQHF.

CDR3 nucleotide sequence: TGTGCCAGCACCCCCCCAAGGAGGGCCTACGAGCAGTACTTC. Encoded protein: CASTPPRRAYEQYF. The chain has TRBV28 and TRBJ2-7; perhaps TRBD2 as D (6 bases). Germline CDR1 MDHEN, CDR2 SYDVKM. V gave up 7 bases and J gave up 2 bases, with 15 bases separating them. The CDR3 sequence is 14 residues long.

The chain joins TRBV30 to TRBJ2-7; D is unclear. The germline V and J ends were trimmed by 3 bases and 5 bases, with 14 bases remaining between them. The CDR3 loop spans 13 amino acids. Germline CDR1 and CDR2: GTSNPN and SVGIG (reference sequence). CDR3 DNA: TGTGCCTGGAGCCGCCTACTATGGAACGAGCAGTACTTC. This codes for CAWSRLLWNEQYF. The full variable domain, in which reference TRBV30 and TRBJ2-7 provide the parts outside the CDR3, is SQTIHQWPATLVQPVGSPLSLECTVEGTSNPNLYWYRQAAGRGLQLLFYSVGIGQISSEVPQNLSASRPQDRQFILSSKKLLLSDSGFYLCAWSRLLWNEQYFGPGTRLTVT.

This sequence joins TRBV23-1 and TRBJ2-7; TRBD1 might be the D (6 bases). TRBV23-1 is reported as an ORF; its role is uncertain. V was clipped by 11 bases and J by 3 bases, with 26 bases between them. This CDR3 is built from 16 residues. The CDR3 is CAAARGDRRFFYEQYF. The CDR3 bases are TGCGCCGCTGCGAGGGGTGACAGGCGGTTTTTCTACGAGCAGTACTTC.

The rearrangement uses TRBV5-6 and TRBJ1-1, with a possible D match to TRBD1 (6 bases). V lost 5 bases and J 4 bases, leaving 15 bases between the germline ends. CDR3 size: 14 residues. Germline loops: CDR1 SGHDT, CDR2 YYEEEE. CDR3 in DNA: TGTGCCAGCAGTGCGGGGGCATGGGGCACTGAAGCTTTCTTT. The encoded protein is CASSAGAWGTEAFF. The full variable domain, in which reference TRBV5-6 and TRBJ1-1 provide the parts outside the CDR3, is DAGVTQSPTHLIKTRGQQVTLRCSPKSGHDTVSWYQQALGQGPQFIFQYYEEEERQRGNFPDRFSGHQFPNYSSELNVNALLLGDSALYLCASSAGAWGTEAFFGQGTRLTVV.

The sample holds a few counts of this clone. The V and J genes are TRBV6-6 and TRBJ2-7; D is undetermined. V shed 4 bases and J shed 3 bases, with 13 bases lying between them. Germline V lookup: CDR1 MNHNY, CDR2 SVGAGI (reference sequence). This CDR3 is built from 14 residues. Written as DNA, the CDR3 is TGTGCCAGCAGTTCGACCGAGGTCGGCTACGAGCAGTACTTC. Its protein is CASSSTEVGYEQYF.

A few counts support this clone. The chain uses TRBV6-6 and TRBJ2-1, with D tentatively TRBD2 (6 bases). This CDR3 has 17 amino acids. V lost 5 bases, J lost 10 bases, and 27 bases lay in between. CDR1 and CDR2 (germline): MNHNY, SVGAGI (reference sequence). DNA for the CDR3: TGTGCCAGCAGTCCCAGAGATAGGGTAGCGGAGGGACGCGAGCAGTTCTTC. This gives the protein CASSPRDRVAEGREQFF.

This rearrangement joins TRBV15 to TRBJ2-1; 7 bases fit TRBD1. The CDR3 is made up of 14 amino acids. V was clipped by 9 bases and J by 4 bases; unmatched bases: 9. Germline V CDR1 and CDR2: LNHNV, YYDKDF (reference sequence). CDR3 protein: CATSRDRLYNEQFF. In DNA, the CDR3 is TGTGCCACGTCCCGGGACAGACTGTACAATGAGCAGTTCTTC.

The chain links TRBV6-5 to TRBJ1-2; 12 bases align to TRBD1. V trimming: 2 bases; J trimming: 2 bases; junction bases outside the gene matches: 3. The CDR3 length is 16 residues. From germline, CDR1 is MNHEY and CDR2 SVGAGI. The DNA of the CDR3 is TGTGCCAGCAGTTACAGGGACAGGGGGCGAAACTATGGCTACACCTTC. This encodes CASSYRDRGRNYGYTF.

V gene TRBV7-6 combines with J gene TRBJ1-4; the match to TRBD1 covers 9 bases. With 1 base clipped from V and 5 bases from J, the junction kept 2 bases outside the gene matches. Germline V gene sequence: CDR1 SGHVS, CDR2 FNYEAQ. The CDR3 length is 15 residues. The CDR3: CASSLVQGANEKLFF. CDR3 coding DNA: TGTGCCAGCAGCTTAGTACAGGGGGCCAATGAAAAACTGTTTTTT.

The V and J genes are TRBV5-1 and TRBJ1-4, with D perhaps matching TRBD1 (5 bases). Per the germline V gene, CDR1 is SGHRS and CDR2 is YFSETQ. The CDR3 extends over 14 amino acids. V was cut by 4 bases and J by 8 bases, with 15 bases left in between. This CDR3 is CASSPDTEREKLFF. CDR3 coding DNA: TGCGCCAGCAGCCCGGACACCGAACGAGAAAAACTGTTTTTT.

The CDR3 coding sequence is TGTGCCAGCAGCAATTACAGGGGTGGCTACACCTTC. As protein: CASSNYRGGYTF. The chain links TRBV7-9 to TRBJ1-2; TRBD1 matches 7 bases. The CDR3 loop spans 12 amino acids. Germline V gene data show CDR1 as SEHNR and CDR2 as FQNEAQ (reference sequence). V lost 5 bases to trimming and J lost 7 bases; unmatched junction nucleotides: 4.

This clone occurred a few times. The rearrangement joins TRBV12-3 or TRBV12-4 to TRBJ1-3; the D gene is possibly TRBD1 (5 bases). The CDR3 consists of 13 residues. Trimming pared 5 bases from V and 4 bases from J, leaving 9 bases between. CDR3 in DNA: TGTGCCAGCAGTGGGGCCAGGGGAAACACCATATATTTT. Its protein is CASSGARGNTIYF.

The V gene is TRBV5-1, the J gene TRBJ2-2; D might be TRBD1 (6 bases). Trimming took 0 bases from V and 0 from J, leaving 6 bases between them. The length of the CDR3 is 15 residues. Germline CDR1 reads SGHRS; CDR2 reads YFSETQ. CDR3 nucleotide sequence: TGCGCCAGCAGCTTGGAGGGGGCGAACACCGGGGAGCTGTTTTTT. Translation gives CASSLEGANTGELFF.

The chain is built from TRBV27 and TRBJ1-1; D is possibly TRBD1 (6 bases). This CDR3 region has 15 residues. Trimming pared 8 bases from V and 6 bases from J, leaving 22 bases between. Germline CDR1 is MNHEY and CDR2 is SMNVEV (reference sequence). The CDR3 loop is CASSPYGVTGSEAFF. CDR3 coding DNA: TGTGCCAGCTCCCCATACGGGGTGACAGGATCTGAAGCTTTCTTT.

Worth noting for this clone: The sample has other DNA sequences that encode this CDR3 too. V usage is TRBV9 and J usage is TRBJ2-5; 11 bases match TRBD2. CDR1 and CDR2 from the germline V gene are SGDLS and YYNGEE. This CDR3 contains 14 residues. The junction had 1 base not matched to a gene; V was cut back by 3 bases and J by 3 bases. CDR3 in amino acids: CASSAGLAEETQYF. The CDR3 DNA reads as TGTGCCAGCAGCGCGGGACTAGCGGAAGAGACCCAGTACTTC. Drawing the rest from reference TRBV9 and TRBJ2-5, the complete variable domain is DSGVTQTPKHLITATGQRVTLRCSPRSGDLSVYWYQQSLDQGLQFLIQYYNGEERAKGNILERFSAQQFPDLHSELNLSSLELGDSALYFCASSAGLAEETQYFGPGTRLLVL.

This clone was counted a few times. The genes are TRBV6-5 and TRBJ2-3; 10 bases agree with TRBD2. From germline, CDR1 is MNHEY and CDR2 SVGAGI. The CDR3 length is 15 residues. Trimming at V came to 10 bases and at J to 6 bases, leaving 13 bases not matched to a gene. CDR3: CATVSLAGGTDTQYF. The CDR3 coding sequence is TGTGCCACCGTATCATTAGCGGGAGGAACCGATACGCAGTATTTT.